The table lists the clone carrying this TCR beta chain with a few counts. Antigen unknown. The data were obtained in a study of T-cell memory formation after mild COVID-19. For the study at large: Clustering of TCRs was largely donor specific.

The CDR3 totals 15 residues. CDR1 and CDR2 (germline): SGDLS, YYNGEE. V shed 0 bases and J 7 bases; nucleotides not matched to a gene: 5. Using constant-segment primers, 5'RACE produced TCR alpha and TCR beta cDNA libraries carrying sample barcodes and UMIs. A single record per CDR3 protein comes from TCRdb applying MiXCR to the 5' RACE reads. Of 170,000 or so distinct CDR3 sequences in the sample, about 22% were seen once. The study's findings and limits: Contracting clones, day 15 to 85, had balanced CD4/CD8, and later expanders favored CD4+. Researchers found some responding clones in pre-infection memory, a sign that cross-reactive memory joined.

The rearrangement uses TRBV9 and TRBJ2-1, with 9 bases identical to TRBD1. This TCR came from an adult woman who had mild COVID-19 (a few samples of this study predate the infection). Cell type and time point are not known. The specimen sequenced was PBMCs or a T cell subset sorted from them (not recorded which). This CDR3 reads CASSVAGTGRNEQFF. The DNA for the CDR3 is TGTGCCAGCAGCGTAGCCGGGACAGGGAGGAATGAGCAGTTCTTC.